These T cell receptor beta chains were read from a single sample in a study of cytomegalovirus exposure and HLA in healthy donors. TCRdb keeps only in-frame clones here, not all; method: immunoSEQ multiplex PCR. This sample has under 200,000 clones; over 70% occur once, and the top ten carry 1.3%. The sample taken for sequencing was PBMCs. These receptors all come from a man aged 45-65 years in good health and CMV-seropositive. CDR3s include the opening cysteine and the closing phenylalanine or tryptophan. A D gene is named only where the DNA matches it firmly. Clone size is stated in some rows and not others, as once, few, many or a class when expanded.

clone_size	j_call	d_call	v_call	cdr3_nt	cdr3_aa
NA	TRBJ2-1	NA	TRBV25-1	TGTGCCAGCAGTAGGAGCTCCTACAATGAGCAGTTCTTC	CASSRSSYNEQFF
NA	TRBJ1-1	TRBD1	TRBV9	TGTGCCAGCAGCGGAGGCCTGGGACAGGTTGGTGGCACTGAAGCTTTCTTT	CASSGGLGQVGGTEAFF
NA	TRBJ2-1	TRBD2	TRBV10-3	TGTGCCATCAGTGAGTCTTCGGGACTAGCGACATACAATGAGCAGTTCTTC	CAISESSGLATYNEQFF
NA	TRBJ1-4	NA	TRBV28	TGTGCCAGCAGTTACGCTGGGAGGGGGGGCGAAAAACTGTTTTTT	CASSYAGRGGEKLFF
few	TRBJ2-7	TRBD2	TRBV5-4	TGTGCCAGCAGCTTGCAAGGGACTAGCGGATACGAGCAGTACTTC	CASSLQGTSGYEQYF
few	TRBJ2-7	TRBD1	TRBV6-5	TGTGCCAGTTCCGGGACAGCCTCCTACGAGCAGTACTTC	CASSGTASYEQYF
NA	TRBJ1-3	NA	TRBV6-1	TGTGCCAGCAGTGAAGAGGGAGTCTCTGGAAACACCATATATTTT	CASSEEGVSGNTIYF
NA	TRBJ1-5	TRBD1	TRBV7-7	TGTGCTAGCAGCTTCGACAGGGTGGAGCCCCAGCATTTT	CASSFDRVEPQHF
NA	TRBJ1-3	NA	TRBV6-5	TGTGCCAGCAGTTCCTTCCGATTCGGGGCTGGAAACACCATATATTTT	CASSSFRFGAGNTIYF
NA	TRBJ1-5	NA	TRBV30	TGTGCCTGGAGTGTCGGGGGGGGTCAGCCCCAGCATTTT	CAWSVGGGQPQHF
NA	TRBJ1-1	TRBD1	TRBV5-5	TGTGCCAGCAGCCGGGGGGACAGGGCCCTTGAAGCTTTCTTT	CASSRGDRALEAFF